Listed here are 3 T cell receptor beta chains from one sample, sequenced in a study of blood T cells in healthy people across ages. Together with a sample-barcoded 5' primer, a J-beta primer mix was included in a second PCR lasting about 7 to 12 cycles. A single record per CDR3 protein comes from TCRdb applying MiXCR to the 5' RACE reads. Among about a million distinct CDR3 sequences, around 48% were seen once, and the ten largest hold 13%. The sequenced sample consisted of blood. Receptor source: a man in his thirties or forties in good health.

The rearrangement links TRBV28 to TRBJ2-5; D uncertain. Trimming shortened V by 5 bases and J by 0 bases, and 13 bases separated the two germline ends. The CDR3 sequence is 15 residues long. CDR1 is MDHEN, CDR2 SYDVKM, per germline. The CDR3 loop is CASSPGRMYQETQYF. DNA for the CDR3: TGTGCCAGCAGTCCCGGACGGATGTACCAAGAGACCCAGTACTTC.

Only a few counts were recorded for this clonotype. The rearrangement links TRBV7-2 to TRBJ2-3; D remains unclear. The V gene's germline CDR1 is SGHTA and CDR2 FQGNSA. The CDR3 totals 15 residues. V dropped 1 base and J dropped 2 bases, with 10 bases sitting between them. The CDR3 region is CASSLVGQVTDTQYF. The CDR3 DNA sequence: TGTGCCAGCAGCTTAGTGGGCCAGGTCACAGATACGCAGTATTTT. The full variable domain, with the rest looked up from reference TRBV7-2 and TRBJ2-3, is GAGVSQSPSNKVTEKGKDVELRCDPISGHTALYWYRQSLGQGLEFLIYFQGNSAPDKSGLPSDRFSAERTGGSVSTLTIQRTQQEDSAVYLCASSLVGQVTDTQYFGPGTRLTVL.

The chain couples TRBV12-3 or TRBV12-4 to TRBJ2-4, with D possibly TRBD1 on 6 matching bases. The better agreement between TRBJ2-7 and the DNA end casts doubt on the J call. This CDR3 contains 13 residues. The CDR3: CASRVVGGFEQYF. In nucleotides, the CDR3 is TGTGCCAGCAGGGTGGTAGGGGGTTTCGAGCAGTACTTC.